This TCR beta chain derives from a study of CD8+ T cells in alopecia areata. Looking at the study overall: Grafts of skin from C3H/HeJ donors aged roughly 6-12 months with spontaneous alopecia went to female C3H/HeJ mice aged roughly 7-10 weeks. Study conclusions and caveats: The study found higher clonality in lesional than normal scalp, especially in alopecia totalis/universalis. Sequenced scalp T cells also include alphabeta T cells resident in normal skin.

This CDR3 is 13 amino acids long. The V gene lost 3 bases and the J gene lost 4 bases, with 12 bases spanning the gap. Per germline, CDR1 GKSSPN and CDR2 SITVG. RNA, once extracted, was reverse transcribed into cDNA for use as the sequencing template. Profiled with immunoSEQ multiplex PCR; TCRdb holds only in-frame clones, not every one. Altogether 290,000 or so clones were found in the sample, and no singletons occur. Note on this clone: Its antigen is not identified. The listed genes are named as in mouse. The read is 4 residues too short to cover the CDR3 end, so that end is filled in from the germline J gene.

Researchers sorted pooled cutaneous lymph node cells on the basis of CD4, CD8alpha, NKG2D, NKG2ACE and other markers. The source is a C3H/HeJ mouse with alopecia areata. Strain MHC haplotype: H2-k. The chain is built from TRBV31 and TRBJ1-2, with a weak D call TRBD1 (5 bases). Sequencing used CD4+ T cells sorted from a lymph node. CDR3 sequence: CAWSLIRVSDYTF. CDR3 DNA, as far as it was read: TGTGCCTGGAGCCTAATCAGGGTCTCC.